The 26 T cell receptor beta chains in this list originate from one sample, sequenced in a study of T cells in lung cancer brain metastases. Libraries were prepared by immunoSEQ multiplex PCR; TCRdb keeps only in-frame clonotypes and omits some of them. The sample carries about 1,900 clones, roughly 91% recorded once. The specimen sequenced was tumor tissue from a brain metastasis. The receptor set was obtained from a woman between 50 and 59 years old with non-small cell lung cancer that had spread to the brain.

V usage is TRBV13 and J usage is TRBJ2-3; no reliable D call. The V gene's germline CDR1 is PRHDT and CDR2 FYEKMQ (reference sequence). V was cut by 0 bases and J by 0 bases, with 10 bases left in between. The CDR3 sequence is 16 residues long. CDR3 residues: CASSLGDGTSTDTQYF. CDR3 coding DNA: TGTGCCAGCAGCTTAGGCGACGGAACTAGCACAGATACGCAGTATTTT.

The V call is TRBV18, the J call TRBJ1-5, with D hard to call. Germline V gene lookup returns CDR1 KGHSH and CDR2 LQKENI. This CDR3 spans 15 amino acids. Trimming took 5 bases from V and 1 from J, leaving 12 bases between them. CDR3 sequence (DNA): TGTGCCAGCTCAGCGAGACAAGGGAGCAATCAGCCCCAGCATTTT. It yields the protein CASSARQGSNQPQHF.

V and J are TRBV7-9 and TRBJ2-5; D gene unclear. The CDR3 covers 15 residues. The V end was cut by 2 bases, the J end by 2 bases, with 12 bases between. Germline values: CDR1 SEHNR, CDR2 FQNEAQ (reference sequence). Here the CDR3 reads CASSLTQNFQETQYF. CDR3 in DNA: TGTGCCAGCAGCTTAACACAGAATTTTCAAGAGACCCAGTACTTC.

This chain uses TRBV29-1 with TRBJ2-3; D remains ambiguous. CDR3 length equals 12 residues. Germline V gene lookup returns CDR1 SQVTM and CDR2 ANQGSEA. CDR3 DNA: TGCTCCTACGGCGAGAGCACAGATACGCAGTATTTT. Its translation: CSYGESTDTQYF.

Comments on this clone: Distinct nucleotide sequences in the sample also encode this CDR3. The chain recombines TRBV18 with TRBJ2-7; TRBD2 matches at 7 bases. Trimming cost V 1 base and J 1 base; bases outside gene matches: 1. CDR1 is KGHSH, CDR2 LQKENI, per germline. The CDR3 loop spans 14 amino acids. This CDR3 reads CASSPREGSYEQYF. As DNA, the CDR3 is TGTGCCAGCTCACCACGGGAGGGGTCCTACGAGCAGTACTTC.

V usage is TRBV28 and J usage is TRBJ1-1, with TRBD1 matching over 7 bases. This CDR3 comprises 13 residues. CDR1 and CDR2 (germline): MDHEN, SYDVKM. V shed 7 bases, J shed 7 bases, and the junction held 9 bases outside the gene matches. This CDR3 is CASTYPRGGEAFF. The CDR3 region has the DNA TGTGCCAGCACCTACCCCAGGGGGGGTGAAGCTTTCTTT.

A single count supports this clone. In DNA, the CDR3 is TGTGCCAGCAGTTACTCAAAAGCCATGTGGGGGCTTGAAGCTTTCTTT. Its translation is CASSYSKAMWGLEAFF. The chain uses TRBV6-5 and TRBJ1-1; D might be TRBD1 (6 bases). The ends were cut back, 0 bases at V and 7 bases at J, with 18 bases in the middle. The germline V gene encodes CDR1 MNHEY and CDR2 SVGAGI. This CDR3 has 16 amino acids.

The chain recombines TRBV28 with TRBJ2-7; 13 bases align to TRBD2. The CDR3 length is 17 residues. The V segment lost 0 bases and the J segment 6 bases; nucleotides outside the gene matches: 8. CDR1 is MDHEN, CDR2 SYDVKM, per germline. CDR3 loop: CASSLWELAGGPGEQYF. Written as DNA, the CDR3 is TGTGCCAGCAGTTTATGGGAACTAGCGGGAGGGCCAGGCGAGCAGTACTTC.

This clone was recorded once. The V gene is TRBV28, the J gene TRBJ1-5, with D tentatively TRBD1 (5 bases). The V end was cut by 3 bases, the J end by 2 bases, with 14 bases between. The CDR3 contains 16 residues. Germline assignment: CDR1 MDHEN and CDR2 SYDVKM. The CDR3 DNA sequence: TGTGCCAGCAGTTTTTTGACGAGGGGTGGCAATCAGCCCCAGCATTTT. Its translation is CASSFLTRGGNQPQHF.

The V call is TRBV11-2, the J call TRBJ1-1; no reliable D call. The CDR3 length is 14 residues. The V gene lost 5 bases and the J gene lost 6 bases, with 16 bases spanning the gap. Germline V gives CDR1 SGHAT, CDR2 FQNNGV. CDR3 residues: CASSAWTPGAEAFF. In DNA, the CDR3 is TGTGCCAGCAGCGCCTGGACTCCCGGGGCTGAAGCTTTCTTT.

This chain connects TRBV6-6 to TRBJ1-1; D gene uncertain. CDR1 and CDR2 (germline): MNHNY, SVGAGI (reference sequence). The CDR3 totals 14 residues. The V end lost 8 bases, the J end lost 1 base, and 14 bases lay between the germline ends. CDR3 DNA: TGTGCCAGCTCGAGGACGGACGGGAACACTGAAGCTTTCTTT. This encodes CASSRTDGNTEAFF.

The chain carries TRBV6-1 and TRBJ1-5, with D possibly being TRBD1 (5 bases). The CDR3 is 17 residues long. CDR1 is MNHNS and CDR2 is SASEGT in the germline V gene. V shed 6 bases and J shed 0 bases, with 18 bases lying between them. CDR3 in DNA: TGTGCCAGCAGCGAAACCCGGGGCGCCTATAGCAATCAGCCCCAGCATTTT. Protein product: CASSETRGAYSNQPQHF.

The V gene is TRBV6-1, the J gene TRBJ2-7; TRBD1 matches at 10 bases. From germline, CDR1 is MNHNS and CDR2 SASEGT. After removal of 8 bases from V and 2 bases from J, the junction contained 3 bases not matched to a gene. The CDR3 consists of 13 residues. CDR3 residues: CASRDRGTYEQYF. The CDR3 coding sequence is TGTGCCAGCCGGGACAGGGGCACCTACGAGCAGTACTTC.

The rearrangement joins TRBV4-3 to TRBJ2-3; D not resolved. Germline V gives CDR1 LGHNA, CDR2 YSLEER. The CDR3 is 15 residues long. V gave up 0 bases and J gave up 2 bases, with 9 bases separating them. The CDR3 coding sequence is TGCGCCAGCAGCCAAGACGGGCGGTTCACAGATACGCAGTATTTT. Encoded protein: CASSQDGRFTDTQYF.

The chain joins TRBV2 to TRBJ2-1, with D possibly TRBD2 on 5 matching bases. The CDR3 contains 15 residues. V gave up 0 bases and J gave up 2 bases, with 8 bases separating them. CDR1 is SNHLY and CDR2 is FYNNEI in the germline V gene. CDR3 protein: CASSEAGDTYNEQFF. The CDR3 nucleotides read TGTGCCAGCAGTGAAGCGGGAGACACCTACAATGAGCAGTTCTTC.

This sequence joins TRBV27 and TRBJ1-2, with D perhaps TRBD1 (5 bases). V lost 3 bases and J lost 6, with 11 bases in between. CDR1 is MNHEY and CDR2 is SMNVEV in the germline V gene (reference sequence). The CDR3 length is 13 residues. The CDR3, as DNA: TGTGCCAGCAGTTTTGAGGGGCGAGATGGCTACACCTTC. Translation gives CASSFEGRDGYTF.

V usage is TRBV7-3 and J usage is TRBJ2-7; TRBD1 agrees at 7 bases. Germline V CDR1 and CDR2: SGHTA, FQGTGA. The CDR3 sequence is 15 residues long. The V and J ends lost 5 bases and 2 bases, in that order; junction bases with no gene match: 9. CDR3 nucleotide sequence: TGTGCCAGCAGCCCCACCCGGGACAGCCCCTACGAGCAGTACTTC. Translated: CASSPTRDSPYEQYF.

Remarks on this clone: One end of the junction fails to match germline, which may point to a read error. This chain connects TRBV6-6 to TRBJ1-1; D might be TRBD1 (6 bases). This CDR3 has 14 residues. CDR1 is MNHNY and CDR2 is SVGAGI in the germline V gene (reference sequence). The CDR3 nucleotides are TGTGCCAGCAGGAGGGGGGGGCGGGGGACTGAAGCTTTTTTT. Amino acids: CASRRGGRGTEAFF.

The chain couples TRBV4-1 to TRBJ1-2; weak D call: TRBD1 (5 bases). CDR1 is MGHRA and CDR2 is YSYEKL in the germline V gene. V was shortened by 4 bases and J by 2 bases, with 14 bases between the two germline ends. CDR3 size: 15 residues. Here the CDR3 reads CASSPDRGGNYGYTF. For the CDR3, the DNA is TGCGCCAGCAGCCCGGATAGGGGAGGGAACTATGGCTACACCTTC.

The rearrangement joins TRBV6-4 to TRBJ2-3; tentative D call: TRBD1 (5 bases). The CDR3 has 15 amino acids. V lost 2 bases and J lost 7, with 16 bases in between. Germline CDR1 is MRHNA and CDR2 is SNTAGT. Here the CDR3 DNA reads TGTGCCAGCAGTGACGCCGGCTGGGGCAGGAATACGCAGTATTTT. Protein product: CASSDAGWGRNTQYF.

The genes are TRBV27 and TRBJ1-4; maybe TRBD1 (6 bases). CDR3 length: 15 amino acids. Germline CDR1 MNHEY, CDR2 SMNVEV (reference sequence). Between the trimmed V and J ends, which lost 4 bases and 5 bases, there was a span of 14 bases. CDR3 protein: CASSWRGQLNEKLFF. Written as DNA, the CDR3 is TGTGCCAGCAGTTGGAGAGGACAGTTGAATGAAAAACTGTTTTTT. Drawing the rest from reference TRBV27 and TRBJ1-4, the complete variable domain is EAQVTQNPRYLITVTGKKLTVTCSQNMNHEYMSWYRQDPGLGLRQIYYSMNVEVTDKGDVPEGYKVSRKEKRNFPLILESPSPNQTSLYFCASSWRGQLNEKLFFGSGTQLSVL.

The CDR3 spells CASSSRTRGPLHF. CDR3 nucleotides: TGTGCCAGTAGTAGCCGAACACGGGGACCCCTCCACTTT. The chain uses TRBV19 and TRBJ1-6; D gene unclear. Germline V gene data show CDR1 as LNHDA and CDR2 as SQIVND (reference sequence). V was pared by 4 bases and J by 12 bases, with 13 bases between. This CDR3 has 13 amino acids.

The chain carries TRBV2 and TRBJ2-2; 10 nucleotides agree with TRBD2. J was trimmed by 0 bases and V by 7 bases; bases with no gene match: 5. CDR3 size: 16 residues. Germline CDR1 is SNHLY and CDR2 is FYNNEI. The CDR3 sequence: CASTYSGGTNTGELFF. The DNA of the CDR3 is TGTGCCAGCACTTATAGCGGGGGGACGAACACCGGGGAGCTGTTTTTT. Complete variable domain (other parts from reference TRBV2 and TRBJ2-2): EPEVTQTPSHQVTQMGQEVILRCVPISNHLYFYWYRQILGQKVEFLVSFYNNEISEKSEIFDDQFSVERPDGSNFTLKIRSTKLEDSAMYFCASTYSGGTNTGELFFGEGSRLTVL.

The V call is TRBV5-4, the J call TRBJ2-1; either TRBD1 or TRBD2 may fit D (5 bases each). CDR1 SGHNT and CDR2 YYREEE come from the germline V gene (reference sequence). This CDR3 has 16 amino acids. V gave up 4 bases and J gave up 4 bases, with 18 bases separating them. The DNA for the CDR3 is TGTGCCAGCAGCCCAGGGAGTCCCTCCTCTTACAATGAGCAGTTCTTC. Translating it yields CASSPGSPSSYNEQFF.

CDR3 nucleotides: TGTGCCAGCACCAGGGGCGGGGGAGATCAGCCCCAGCATTTT. It translates to CASTRGGGDQPQHF. The genes are TRBV6-6 and TRBJ1-5, with D perhaps TRBD1 (6 bases). The CDR3 is 14 residues long. Germline V gene lookup returns CDR1 MNHNY and CDR2 SVGAGI (reference sequence). V was trimmed by 7 bases and J by 5 bases, leaving 15 bases between them.

The chain joins TRBV30 to TRBJ2-7, with 7 positions matching TRBD1. Germline V gene data show CDR1 as GTSNPN and CDR2 as SVGIG (reference sequence). Trimming took 5 bases from V and 3 from J; bases not matched to a gene: 7. This CDR3 comprises 13 residues. CDR3: CAWDGTANYEQYF. In DNA, the CDR3 is TGTGCCTGGGACGGGACAGCGAACTACGAGCAGTACTTC.